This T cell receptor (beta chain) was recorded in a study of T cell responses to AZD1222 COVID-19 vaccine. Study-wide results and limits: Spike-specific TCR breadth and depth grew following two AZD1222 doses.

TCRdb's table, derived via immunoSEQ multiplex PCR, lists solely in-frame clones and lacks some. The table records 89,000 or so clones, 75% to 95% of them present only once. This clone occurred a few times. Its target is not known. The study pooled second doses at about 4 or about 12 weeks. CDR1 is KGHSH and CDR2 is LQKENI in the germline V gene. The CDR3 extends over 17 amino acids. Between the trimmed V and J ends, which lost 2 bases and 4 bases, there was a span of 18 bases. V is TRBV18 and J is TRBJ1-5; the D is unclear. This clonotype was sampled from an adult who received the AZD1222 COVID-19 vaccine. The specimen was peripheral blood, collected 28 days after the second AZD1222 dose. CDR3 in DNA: TGTGCCAGCTCACCAGGAGAAAGGGTAGGAAGGAATCAGCCCCAGCATTTT. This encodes CASSPGERVGRNQPQHF.